This T cell receptor (beta chain) originates from a study of blood T cell repertoires in COVID-19. Study-level background: Some COVID-19 samples were acute and others convalescent; all came from the United States, Italy and Spain. T cells, B-cell-depleted T cells, or PBMCs provided the cDNA or gDNA that served as material.

The CDR3 has 15 residues. Unmatched junction bases numbered 5, after V lost 5 bases and J lost 5 bases. The germline V gene has CDR1 SGHRS and CDR2 YFSETQ. This clone was picked up one time. Original processing notes: Amplified reference gene primers provided the basis for estimating nucleated cell counts. Clones were sequenced by immunoSEQ multiplex PCR, and TCRdb holds only the in-frame ones, with some missing. V, J and clone size are those of that table, while D and trimming were read from the DNA. The sample holds around 200,000 clones; 80% to 90% are singletons and the top ten take over 9.5%. The sample comprised peripheral blood. The source of this sequence is a human donor with active or convalescent COVID-19. The donor label of this sample is uncertain. This sequence joins TRBV5-1 and TRBJ2-2, with TRBD2 matching over 11 bases. The CDR3 loop reads CASRYLAGGTGELFF. DNA for the CDR3: TGCGCCAGCAGATACCTAGCGGGAGGTACCGGGGAGCTGTTTTTT.